One and the same sample provided the 9 T cell receptor beta chains below, sequenced in a study of response to subunit inactivated influenza vaccine. MiXCR, applied by TCRdb to the RT-PCR reads, yields one record per CDR3 protein. The sample has hundreds of thousands of distinct CDR3 sequences; about 8% are singletons. Specimen: PBMCs from blood, collected about 23 months after vaccination. The receptors were sampled from a man aged 50-75 years who received an inactivated influenza vaccine.

This clonotype was counted between two and nine times. CDR3 bases: TGTGCCAGCAGCTTAGTGATAGCGGGGGGGCCCCTAGATACGCAGTATTTT. Residues: CASSLVIAGGPLDTQYF. The chain couples TRBV11-2 to TRBJ2-3; 11 positions match TRBD2. Per germline, CDR1 SGHAT and CDR2 FQNNGV. The CDR3 loop spans 17 amino acids. V was pared by 1 base and J by 5 bases, with 8 bases of the junction left unmatched.

The sample holds many counts of this clonotype. This sequence joins TRBV27 and TRBJ2-7; no clear D. This CDR3 spans 13 amino acids. The V gene lost 2 bases and the J gene lost 0 bases, with 5 bases spanning the gap. CDR1 is MNHEY, CDR2 SMNVEV, per germline (reference sequence). The CDR3, as DNA: TGTGCCAGCAGTTTAACCCCCTCCTACGAGCAGTACTTC. Protein: CASSLTPSYEQYF.

This clonotype turned up a few times. The chain has TRBV5-1 and TRBJ2-5, with 7 nucleotides matching TRBD2. Germline V gene lookup returns CDR1 SGHRS and CDR2 YFSETQ. The junction had 5 bases not matched to a gene; V was cut back by 0 bases and J by 3 bases. The CDR3 length is 15 residues. The CDR3 bases are TGCGCCAGCAGCTTGGACGGGGGGATGGAAGAGACCCAGTACTTC. Its translation is CASSLDGGMEETQYF.

This clonotype was counted ten times or more. V gene TRBV27 combines with J gene TRBJ2-7, with D unclear. There are 13 residues in the CDR3. Germline loops: CDR1 MNHEY, CDR2 SMNVEV (reference sequence). V was clipped by 5 bases and J by 4 bases, with 12 bases between them. This chain's CDR3 is CASSTQRRYEQYF. The CDR3 region has the DNA TGTGCCAGCAGTACCCAACGACGATACGAGCAGTACTTC.

This clonotype turned up a few times. The chain links TRBV5-1 to TRBJ2-1; 7 positions match TRBD1. This CDR3 region has 14 residues. The germline CDR1 and CDR2 sequences are SGHRS and YFSETQ. V was pared by 1 base and J by 9 bases, with 7 bases of the junction left unmatched. The CDR3 coding sequence is TGCGCCAGCAGCTTGTTTGACAGGGTAGGTGAGCAGTTCTTC. Amino acids: CASSLFDRVGEQFF.

This clonotype has only a few counts. J is TRBJ2-5 and V is TRBV7-8; D ambiguous. Trimming stripped 5 bases from V and 5 bases from J, with 9 bases between. CDR1 is SGHVS and CDR2 is FQNEAQ in the germline V gene. There are 12 residues in the CDR3. The CDR3 sequence is CASSPVPETQYF. DNA for the CDR3: TGTGCCAGCAGCCCGGTGCCGGAGACCCAGTACTTC.

This clonotype turned up a few times. This chain uses TRBV4-3 with TRBJ1-2, with TRBD1 as a possible D gene (6 bases). This CDR3 region has 19 residues. The V gene lost 2 bases and the J gene lost 5 bases, with 27 bases spanning the gap. From germline, CDR1 is LGHNA and CDR2 YSLEER. For the CDR3, the DNA is TGCGCCAGCAGCCAACAAACGGGATTGATTCGGGACATCCAGTATGGCTACACCTTC. This translates into CASSQQTGLIRDIQYGYTF.

This clonotype was detected a few times. V and J are TRBV7-8 and TRBJ2-3; 13 bases are a match to TRBD2. The junction had 7 bases not matched to a gene; V was cut back by 5 bases and J by 5 bases. CDR3 length: 16 amino acids. Germline V gives CDR1 SGHVS, CDR2 FQNEAQ. The CDR3 DNA sequence: TGTGCCAGCAGCCTCCGGACTAGCGGGAGCCGAGATACGCAGTATTTT. Translating gives CASSLRTSGSRDTQYF.

Ten or more counts support this clonotype. This chain joins TRBV5-1 and TRBJ1-1; 8 bases agree with TRBD1. V gave up 3 bases and J gave up 7 bases; unmatched junction bases: 8. Germline CDR1 is SGHRS and CDR2 is YFSETQ. The CDR3 spans 14 residues. The CDR3 here is CASSWEPGQVEAFF. CDR3 DNA: TGCGCCAGCAGCTGGGAACCGGGACAGGTTGAAGCTTTCTTT.